The TCR beta chain described here comes from a study of T-cell memory formation after mild COVID-19. Study at large: The TCR clusters were mostly specific to one donor.

General study findings and limits: Among clones contracting day 15 to 85, CD4/CD8 was balanced, whereas later expanders leaned CD4+. Among CD4+ contracting clones, most were CM and EM, and CD8+ ones EMRA.

TCRdb reprocessed the 5' RACE reads with MiXCR, giving one entry per CDR3 protein. The table lists 240,000 or so distinct CDR3 sequences, over 8.5% of them singletons, with 22% in the top ten. Notes on this clonotype: Its antigen remains unknown.

The CDR3 contains 16 residues. The V gene's germline CDR1 is DFQATT and CDR2 SNEGSKA (reference sequence). The V gene end was trimmed by 7 bases and the J gene end by 7 bases; junction bases not matched to a gene: 18. The rearrangement links TRBV20-1 to TRBJ2-1; 8 bases line up with TRBD2. The sample consisted of PBMCs or a T cell subset sorted from them (not recorded which). The sequence derives from a man younger than 35 who had mild COVID-19 (a few samples of this study predate the infection). Cell type and time point are not known. The CDR3 sequence is CSGAGAPGHLRNEQFF. CDR3 sequence (DNA): TGCAGTGGAGCGGGGGCCCCTGGGCACCTTCGAAATGAGCAGTTCTTC.